A selection of T cell receptor beta chains follows, all from one sample in a study of blood T cell repertoires in COVID-19. Sequenced by immunoSEQ multiplex PCR; TCRdb stores in-frame clones only, minus some. The sample carries some 240,000 clones, 80% to 95% recorded once. The sample was peripheral blood. Receptors originate from a man aged 60 to 69 with COVID-19, enrolled during active disease. The CDR3 runs from the conserved cysteine through the conserved F or W. The D gene is left open where the match is weak. Only some rows state a clone size, as once, few, many or a class for expanded clones.

>TRBV5-1|.|16|.|TRBJ2-7
CARARVSYRAPYEQYF
TGCGCCAGGGCGAGAGTATCGTACAGGGCGCCCTACGAGCAGTACTTC
>TRBV6-5|.|14|TRBD1|TRBJ2-7
CASTPGTGVYEQYF
TGTGCCAGCACCCCCGGGACAGGGGTCTACGAGCAGTACTTC
>TRBV3-1/TRBV3-2|.|17|.|TRBJ2-2
CASSQDGELAVTGELFF
TGTGCCAGCAGCCAAGATGGGGAACTAGCAGTCACCGGGGAGCTGTTTTTT
>TRBV7-8|.|15|.|TRBJ1-2
CASSRGTSSNYGYTF
TGTGCCAGCAGCCGGGGGACATCATCTAACTATGGCTACACCTTC
>TRBV18|once|16|.|TRBJ1-2
CASSRALTEPEYGYTF
TGTGCCAGCTCACGGGCCCTCACCGAGCCAGAGTATGGCTACACCTTC
>TRBV5-1|once|14|TRBD1|TRBJ1-1
CASSPGQGWTEAFF
TGCGCCAGCAGCCCCGGACAGGGTTGGACTGAAGCTTTCTTT
>TRBV3-1/TRBV3-2|.|16|.|TRBJ2-1
CASSPRGRSSYNEQFF
TGTGCCAGCAGCCCCCGAGGGAGGAGCTCCTACAATGAGCAGTTCTTC
>TRBV20-1|.|16|TRBD1|TRBJ2-3
CSANDLRQGATDTQYF
TGCAGTGCTAATGATTTAAGACAGGGGGCAACAGATACGCAGTATTTT
>TRBV5-1|.|14|TRBD1|TRBJ1-1
CASKQGADNTEAFF
TGCGCCAGCAAACAGGGGGCGGATAACACTGAAGCTTTCTTT
>TRBV6-6|.|15|TRBD1|TRBJ2-1
CASSPRTGGKNEQFF
TGTGCCAGCAGTCCGCGGACAGGGGGGAAGAATGAGCAGTTCTTC
>TRBV15|.|12|TRBD1|TRBJ1-1
CATSRMGQRAFF
TGTGCCACCAGCAGGATGGGACAGCGAGCTTTCTTT
>TRBV19|.|13|.|TRBJ2-3
CASSPRGVDTQYF
TGTGCCAGTAGTCCCAGGGGCGTCGATACGCAGTATTTT
>TRBV30|.|16|.|TRBJ1-6
CAWSVGDSSYNSPLHF
TGTGCCTGGAGTGTCGGGGATAGCTCCTATAATTCACCCCTCCACTTT
>TRBV7-9|.|12|TRBD2|TRBJ2-7
CASGRGSYEQYF
TGTGCCAGCGGGAGGGGATCCTACGAGCAGTACTTC
>TRBV2|.|14|TRBD2|TRBJ2-5
CASRLASGQETQYF
TGTGCCAGCAGGCTTGCTAGCGGCCAAGAGACCCAGTACTTC